Presented here are 6 T cell receptor beta chains from one specimen sequenced in a study of cytomegalovirus exposure and HLA in healthy donors (dated by TCRdb to the late 2010s). The library relied on the immunoSEQ multiplex PCR assay. The multiplex PCR relied on a mix of 60 forward primers for TCR Vbeta segments and 13 reverse primers for TCR Jbeta segments. In its TCRdb copy, this immuneACCESS table keeps in-frame sequences only and misses some clones. Where compared with another copy, unresolved V genes explain less than half of these, and the others have no known cause. The sample table records fewer than 100,000 clones; 60% to 85% of these occur just once. Around 15% of the sample belongs to the ten largest clones. The source material was PBMCs. The receptors stem from a man aged 60-69 years in good health and CMV-seropositive.

The genes are TRBV19 and TRBJ1-5, with D possibly matching TRBD1 (6 bases). Trimming cost V 3 bases and J 0 bases, with 12 bases left between them. CDR3 length equals 16 residues. CDR1 LNHDA and CDR2 SQIVND come from the germline V gene (reference sequence). CDR3 bases: TGTGCCAGTAGTATTCGGCGGACAGATAGCAATCAGCCCCAGCATTTT. As protein: CASSIRRTDSNQPQHF.

The genes are TRBV2 and TRBJ2-1; weak D call: TRBD2 (5 bases). Trimming shortened V by 3 bases and J by 9 bases, and 15 bases separated the two germline ends. Germline CDR1 SNHLY, CDR2 FYNNEI. The CDR3 consists of 14 residues. The CDR3 reads CASSEEVRRREQFF. The CDR3, as DNA: TGTGCCAGCAGTGAGGAGGTCCGTCGCCGTGAGCAGTTCTTC.

The rearrangement uses TRBV5-6 and TRBJ2-2; 7 bases fit TRBD1. This CDR3 has 15 residues. The V gene's germline CDR1 is SGHDT and CDR2 YYEEEE. The V and J ends lost 1 base and 6 bases, in that order; junction bases with no gene match: 6. The CDR3 spells CASSLTGARPGELFF. The CDR3 DNA follows: TGTGCCAGCAGCTTGACAGGGGCGCGACCCGGGGAGCTGTTTTTT.

This clone was picked up one time. V is TRBV9 and J is TRBJ2-2; unclear D gene. The CDR3 has 12 residues. Between the trimmed V and J ends, which lost 2 bases and 4 bases, there was a span of 3 bases. Germline V gene lookup returns CDR1 SGDLS and CDR2 YYNGEE. CDR3 DNA: TGTGCCAGCAGCGTTCGCACCGGGGAGCTGTTTTTT. This gives the protein CASSVRTGELFF. The variable domain in full, with the rest retrieved from reference TRBV9 and TRBJ2-2, is DSGVTQTPKHLITATGQRVTLRCSPRSGDLSVYWYQQSLDQGLQFLIQYYNGEERAKGNILERFSAQQFPDLHSELNLSSLELGDSALYFCASSVRTGELFFGEGSRLTVL.

The chain carries TRBV29-1 and TRBJ1-1; 7 nucleotides line up with TRBD1. V lost 6 bases and J lost 1; bases outside the gene matches: 23. Germline lookup yields CDR1 SQVTM and CDR2 ANQGSEA. The CDR3 is made up of 19 amino acids. The CDR3 sequence is CSVALSRWDSRRRNTEAFF. The CDR3 DNA reads TGCAGCGTCGCCTTAAGTCGGTGGGACAGTCGAAGAAGGAACACTGAAGCTTTCTTT.

The CDR3 DNA sequence: TGTGCCAGCTTAGGGAGGTCCCAGGAAAAACTGTTTTTT. It translates to CASLGRSQEKLFF. The V call is TRBV28, the J call TRBJ1-4, with D uncertain. The length of the CDR3 is 13 residues. Trimming took off 8 bases at V and 8 bases at J, with 15 bases between the two ends. Germline V gives CDR1 MDHEN, CDR2 SYDVKM. Based on the CDR3 plus reference TRBV28 and TRBJ1-4, the full variable domain is DVKVTQSSRYLVKRTGEKVFLECVQDMDHENMFWYRQDPGLGLRLIYFSYDVKMKEKGDIPEGYSVSREKKERFSLILESASTNQTSMYLCASLGRSQEKLFFGSGTQLSVL.